This T cell receptor beta chain was observed in a study of blood T cell repertoires in COVID-19. Study-level information: Spain, Italy and the United States supplied samples that represented acute and convalescent COVID-19. Sample material is recorded as cDNA or gDNA derived from T cells, B-cell-depleted T cells, or PBMCs.

In the authors' methods: Cell counts per sample came from amplifying reference gene primers. Measured with immunoSEQ multiplex PCR; TCRdb has only the in-frame clones, and not every one. V and J calls and clone size are those listed in that table; D and trimming were worked out from the DNA. The sample includes about 130,000 clones, approximately 86% of them seen just once. CDR1 is LNHDA and CDR2 is SQIVND in the germline V gene (reference sequence). This CDR3 has 15 amino acids. Trimming took 4 bases from V and 7 from J; bases not matched to a gene: 10. This TCR came from a woman in her forties or fifties who had recovered from COVID-19. The specimen was peripheral blood. The chain uses TRBV19 and TRBJ2-1, with 7 nucleotides matching TRBD1. This CDR3 reads CASSNRQGIVNEQFF. The CDR3 DNA sequence: TGTGCCAGTAGTAACCGACAGGGTATTGTAAATGAGCAGTTCTTC.